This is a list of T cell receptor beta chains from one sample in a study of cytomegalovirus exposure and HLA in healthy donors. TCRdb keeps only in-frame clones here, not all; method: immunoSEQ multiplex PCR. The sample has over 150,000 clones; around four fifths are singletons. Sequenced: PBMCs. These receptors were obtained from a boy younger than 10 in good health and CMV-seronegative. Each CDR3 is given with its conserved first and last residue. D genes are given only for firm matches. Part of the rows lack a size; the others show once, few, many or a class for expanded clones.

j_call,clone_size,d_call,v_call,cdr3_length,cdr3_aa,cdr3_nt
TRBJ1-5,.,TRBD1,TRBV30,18,CAWSGGTGGFYSNQPQHF,TGTGCCTGGAGTGGGGGGACAGGGGGCTTCTATAGCAATCAGCCCCAGCATTTT
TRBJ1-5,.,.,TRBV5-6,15,CASSLDRQPNQPQHF,TGTGCCAGCAGCTTGGACCGACAGCCTAATCAGCCCCAGCATTTT
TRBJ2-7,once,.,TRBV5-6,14,CASSLGGLSYEQYF,TGTGCCAGCAGCTTGGGAGGGCTCAGCTACGAGCAGTACTTC
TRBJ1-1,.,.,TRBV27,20,CASSKRKDRRWGSDDTEAFF,TGTGCCAGCAGTAAGCGAAAGGACAGACGATGGGGTAGTGACGACACTGAAGCTTTCTTT
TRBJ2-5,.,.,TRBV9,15,CASSPTLGVQETQYF,TGTGCCAGCAGCCCAACCCTGGGAGTCCAAGAGACCCAGTACTTC
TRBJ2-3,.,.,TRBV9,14,CASSVWGSRDTQYF,TGTGCCAGCAGCGTCTGGGGCTCCCGGGATACGCAGTATTTT
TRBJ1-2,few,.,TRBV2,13,CASSEGGNYGYTF,TGTGCCAGCAGTGAGGGGGGGAACTATGGCTACACCTTC
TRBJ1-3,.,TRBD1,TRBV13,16,CASSSAGQGVGNTIYF,TGTGCCAGCAGCTCAGCGGGACAGGGGGTTGGAAACACCATATATTTT
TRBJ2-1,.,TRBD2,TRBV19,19,CASSIETGGPSSSYNEQFF,TGTGCCAGTAGTATTGAAACGGGAGGGCCAAGCAGCTCCTACAATGAGCAGTTCTTC
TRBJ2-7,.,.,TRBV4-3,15,CASSQDRSGAYEQYF,TGCGCCAGCAGCCAAGATCGTAGCGGAGCCTACGAGCAGTACTTC
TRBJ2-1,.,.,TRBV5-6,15,CASSPGVSSYNEQFF,TGTGCCAGCAGCCCAGGGGTTAGCTCCTACAATGAGCAGTTCTTC
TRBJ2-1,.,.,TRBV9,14,CASSVEGTVNEQFF,TGTGCCAGCAGCGTAGAAGGAACAGTCAATGAGCAGTTCTTC
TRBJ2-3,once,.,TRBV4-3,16,CASSQVQTAFTDTQYF,TGCGCCAGCAGCCAAGTTCAGACAGCCTTCACAGATACGCAGTATTTT
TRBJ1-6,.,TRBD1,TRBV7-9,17,CASSLSLQGDNNSPLHF,TGTGCCAGCAGCTTATCCCTACAGGGGGATAATAATTCACCCCTCCACTTT
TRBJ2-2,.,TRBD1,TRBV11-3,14,CASSRDRNTGELFF,TGTGCCAGCAGCCGGGACAGGAACACCGGGGAGCTGTTTTTT
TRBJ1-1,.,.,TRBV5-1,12,CASSLTNTEAFF,TGCGCCAGCAGCCTAACGAACACTGAAGCTTTCTTT